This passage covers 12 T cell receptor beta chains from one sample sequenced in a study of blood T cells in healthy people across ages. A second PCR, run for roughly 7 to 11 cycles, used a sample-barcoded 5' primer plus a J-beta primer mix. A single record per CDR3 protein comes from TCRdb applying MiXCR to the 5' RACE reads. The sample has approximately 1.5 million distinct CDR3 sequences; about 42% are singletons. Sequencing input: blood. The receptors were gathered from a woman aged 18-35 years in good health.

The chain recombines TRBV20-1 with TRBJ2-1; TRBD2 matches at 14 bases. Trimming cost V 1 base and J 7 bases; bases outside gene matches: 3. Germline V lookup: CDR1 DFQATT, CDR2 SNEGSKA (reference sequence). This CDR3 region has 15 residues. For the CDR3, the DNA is TGCAGTGCTAGAGTGGGACTAGCGGGAGAGAATGAGCAGTTCTTC. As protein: CSARVGLAGENEQFF.

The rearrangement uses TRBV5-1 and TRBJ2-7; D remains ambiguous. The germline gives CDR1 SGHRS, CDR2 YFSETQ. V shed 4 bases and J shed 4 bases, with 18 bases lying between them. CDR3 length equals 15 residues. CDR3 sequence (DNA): TGCGCCAGCAGCGTGACGGACCCCTGGGGTTACGAGCAGTACTTC. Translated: CASSVTDPWGYEQYF.

CDR3 DNA sequence: TGCAGTGCTAACCGCAGGGGGCTCTACGAGCAGTACTTC. It codes for CSANRRGLYEQYF. The V gene is TRBV20-1, the J gene TRBJ2-7; TRBD1 matches 8 bases. With 4 bases clipped from V and 3 bases from J, the junction kept 5 bases outside the gene matches. The CDR3 covers 13 residues. Germline CDR1 and CDR2: DFQATT and SNEGSKA (reference sequence).

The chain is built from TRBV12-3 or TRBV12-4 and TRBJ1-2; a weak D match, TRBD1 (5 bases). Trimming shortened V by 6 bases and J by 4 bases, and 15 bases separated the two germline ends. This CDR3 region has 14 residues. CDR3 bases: TGTGCCAGCAGACGAGCCCTCGGGGGCTATGGCTACACCTTC. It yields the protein CASRRALGGYGYTF.

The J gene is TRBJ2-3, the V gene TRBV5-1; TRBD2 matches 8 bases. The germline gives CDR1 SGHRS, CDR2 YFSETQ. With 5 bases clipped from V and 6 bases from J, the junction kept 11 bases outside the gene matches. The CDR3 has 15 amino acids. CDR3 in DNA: TGCGCCAGCAGAGGAGCGGGAGTAGGCTCCGATACGCAGTATTTT. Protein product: CASRGAGVGSDTQYF.

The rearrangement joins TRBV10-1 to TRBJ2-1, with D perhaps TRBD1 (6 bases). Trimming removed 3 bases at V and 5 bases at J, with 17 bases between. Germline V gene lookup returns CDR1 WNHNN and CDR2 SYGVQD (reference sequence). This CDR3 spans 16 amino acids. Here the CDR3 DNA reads TGCGCCAGCAGTGATTCTAGGGGTTCAGGGGACAATGAGCAGTTCTTC. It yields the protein CASSDSRGSGDNEQFF.

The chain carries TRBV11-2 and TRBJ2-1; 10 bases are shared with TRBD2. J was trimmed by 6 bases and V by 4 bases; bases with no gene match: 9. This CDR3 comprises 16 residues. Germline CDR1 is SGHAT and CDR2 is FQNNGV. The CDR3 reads CASSSIQGLARNEQFF. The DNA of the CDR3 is TGTGCCAGCAGCTCCATACAGGGACTAGCGCGCAATGAGCAGTTCTTC.

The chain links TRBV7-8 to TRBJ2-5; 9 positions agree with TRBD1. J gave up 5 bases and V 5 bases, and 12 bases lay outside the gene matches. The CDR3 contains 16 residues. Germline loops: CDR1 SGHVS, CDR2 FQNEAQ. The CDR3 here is CASSHGQGIFGETQYF. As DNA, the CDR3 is TGTGCCAGCAGCCACGGACAGGGGATCTTTGGGGAGACCCAGTACTTC.

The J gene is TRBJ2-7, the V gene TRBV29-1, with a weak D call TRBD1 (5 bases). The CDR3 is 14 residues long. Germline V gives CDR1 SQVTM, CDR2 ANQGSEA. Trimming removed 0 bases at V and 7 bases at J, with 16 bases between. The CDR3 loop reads CSVEDRARDNEQYF. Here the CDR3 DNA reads TGCAGCGTTGAAGACCGGGCCAGGGATAATGAGCAGTACTTC.

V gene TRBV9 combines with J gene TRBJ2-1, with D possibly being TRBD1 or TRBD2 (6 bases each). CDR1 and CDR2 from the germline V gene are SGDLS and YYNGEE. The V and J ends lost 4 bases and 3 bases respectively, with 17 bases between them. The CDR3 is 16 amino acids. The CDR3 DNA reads TGTGCCAGCAGCCCAGTGGGGGGCCAGAGCTACAATGAGCAGTTCTTC. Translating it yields CASSPVGGQSYNEQFF.

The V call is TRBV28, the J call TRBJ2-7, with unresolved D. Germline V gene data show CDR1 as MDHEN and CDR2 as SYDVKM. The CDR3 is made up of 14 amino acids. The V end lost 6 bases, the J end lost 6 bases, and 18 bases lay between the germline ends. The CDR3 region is CASSPSGPVSEQYF. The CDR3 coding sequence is TGTGCCAGCAGCCCTTCCGGTCCCGTAAGCGAGCAGTACTTC.

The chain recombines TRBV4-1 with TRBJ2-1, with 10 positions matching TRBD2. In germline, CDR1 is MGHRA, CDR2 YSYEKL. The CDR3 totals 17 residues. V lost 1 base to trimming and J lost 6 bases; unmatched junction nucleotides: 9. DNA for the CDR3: TGCGCCAGCAGCCAAGGGACTAGCGGACCATACAGCAATGAGCAGTTCTTC. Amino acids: CASSQGTSGPYSNEQFF.